The 16 T cell receptor beta chains reported below all come from one sample, sequenced in a study of CXCR3-negative and CXCR3-positive naive CD8 T cells. The study made its TRB cDNA libraries by 5' RACE, adding UMI labels. One entry per CDR3 protein, without DNA, is what TCRdb gives after re-calling the 5' RACE reads. The sample data list over 55,000 distinct CDR3 sequences. The sequencing sample was made of memory CD8+ T cells from blood. Receptor source: a human donor in good health. Some clones in this sample may be carry-over from other donors' samples.

The chain joins TRBV6-6 to TRBJ1-1; TCRdb proposes TRBD1, but this gene call is untestable without DNA. The CDR3 has 13 residues. Germline CDR1 is MNHNY and CDR2 is SVGAGI (reference sequence). The chain's CDR3 is CASSYTDRAEAFF.

This sequence joins TRBV4-2 and TRBJ2-1. The germline V gene encodes CDR1 LGHNA and CDR2 YNFKEQ. This CDR3 comprises 11 residues. CDR3 sequence: CASSLENEQFF.

The chain employs TRBV30 and TRBJ2-7; TCRdb lists TRBD1, though no DNA is available to test this call. The germline V gene has CDR1 GTSNPN and CDR2 SVGIG (reference sequence). The CDR3 is 14 residues long. CDR3 amino acids: CAWSPGAGGYEQYF.

The J gene is TRBJ2-3, the V gene TRBV4-3; absent DNA, TCRdb's TRBD1 call cannot be checked. CDR1 is LGHNA and CDR2 is YSLEER in the germline V gene. The CDR3 length is 16 residues. The CDR3 is CASSQERQGGPDTQYF.

J is TRBJ2-7 and V is TRBV20-1; with no DNA, the TCRdb D assignment of TRBD1 cannot be verified. The germline CDR1 and CDR2 sequences are DFQATT and SNEGSKA (reference sequence). The CDR3 runs to 12 residues. The CDR3 spells CSASGGVDEQYF.

J is TRBJ2-5 and V is TRBV7-2. This CDR3 comprises 15 residues. The germline CDR1 and CDR2 sequences are SGHTA and FQGNSA. The CDR3 reads CASSLFARLQETQYF.

The chain couples TRBV5-6 to TRBJ2-2; TCRdb gives TRBD1 as the D gene, but with no DNA this cannot be confirmed. From germline, CDR1 is SGHDT and CDR2 YYEEEE. The CDR3 runs 14 residues. CDR3: CASSYQGLGGELFF.

The chain combines TRBV29-1 with TRBJ2-1; TCRdb gives TRBD1 as the D gene, but with no DNA this cannot be confirmed. The CDR3 is made up of 13 amino acids. The germline V gene has CDR1 SQVTM and CDR2 ANQGSEA. This CDR3 is CSVDGGSYNEQFF.

This chain uses TRBV7-6 with TRBJ2-7; TCRdb's assignment of TRBD1 cannot be checked, as there is no DNA. The CDR3 runs to 16 residues. Germline CDR1 SGHVS, CDR2 FNYEAQ. The CDR3: CASSLDGVGEGYEQYF.

J is TRBJ2-7 and V is TRBV5-6; lacking DNA, the TRBD2 call made by TCRdb goes unchecked. The CDR3 loop spans 14 amino acids. CDR1 and CDR2 from the germline V gene are SGHDT and YYEEEE. The CDR3 protein is CASSPPSGSYEQYF.

The rearrangement links TRBV6-5 to TRBJ2-7; TCRdb's D gene call, TRBD2, goes unchecked for lack of DNA. The CDR3 is 20 residues long. Germline V gives CDR1 MNHEY, CDR2 SVGAGI. The CDR3: CASSTASTSYTSLGYYEQYF.

This sequence joins TRBV6-6 and TRBJ2-3; TCRdb's D call, TRBD1, is unchecked because there is no DNA. Germline V gene data show CDR1 as MNHNY and CDR2 as SVGAGI (reference sequence). The CDR3 contains 13 residues. The CDR3 protein is CASTSGYGGTQYF.

This sequence joins TRBV29-1 and TRBJ1-2; the D call of TRBD1 rests on TCRdb alone, since no DNA is present to check it. The CDR3 covers 13 residues. Germline V gene sequence: CDR1 SQVTM, CDR2 ANQGSEA. CDR3: CSVERTGAPGYTF.

This sequence joins TRBV7-6 and TRBJ2-2; there is no DNA to check the TCRdb D call of TRBD1. CDR1 is SGHVS, CDR2 FNYEAQ, per germline. CDR3 length: 17 residues. The CDR3 spells CASSPLGGDTNTGELFF.

The rearrangement links TRBV7-8 to TRBJ2-1; TCRdb reports TRBD1, a call that lacks DNA to check it against. The CDR3 spans 14 residues. The germline V gene encodes CDR1 SGHVS and CDR2 FQNEAQ. This CDR3 reads CASSFDRGPWEQFF.

The rearrangement joins TRBV29-1 to TRBJ2-1; there is no DNA to check the TCRdb D call of TRBD2. The CDR3 totals 16 residues. The germline V gene encodes CDR1 SQVTM and CDR2 ANQGSEA. CDR3: CSVEVAGRSSYNEQFF.